Sequencing of this T cell receptor (beta chain) was carried out in a study of blood T cell repertoires in COVID-19. Study summary: Italy, Spain and the United States were the sources of the convalescent and acute COVID-19 samples. Sources were T cells, B-cell-depleted T cells, or PBMCs; the material itself was cDNA or gDNA.

Per the original data handling: Using reference gene primer amplification, nucleated cell counts were estimated. Generated by immunoSEQ multiplex PCR, the TCRdb table keeps only in-frame clones and is missing some. V and J calls plus clone size are reproduced from that table; the DNA served to infer D and trimming. The data show 65,000 to 90,000 clones, about nine tenths seen once. CDR3 length equals 15 residues. Germline assignment: CDR1 SNHLY and CDR2 FYNNEI. Losses at the gene ends were 6 bases for V and 7 bases for J; bases not matched to a gene: 11. The sequenced material came from peripheral blood. V gene TRBV2 combines with J gene TRBJ2-2, with TRBD2 matching 7 bases. This receptor was obtained from a woman in her late teens or twenties with acute or convalescent COVID-19. The CDR3 protein is CASSVLGPGGGELFF. As DNA, the CDR3 is TGTGCCAGCAGCGTATTAGGTCCGGGGGGCGGGGAGCTGTTTTTT.